This T cell receptor beta chain came from a study of response to subunit inactivated influenza vaccine. General study points: Authors proposed each seasonal influenza vaccination draws in few new T cells.

Each CDR3 protein is one row after TCRdb ran MiXCR on the RT-PCR reads. The data contain around 760,000 distinct CDR3 sequences, about 14% of them singletons. Points on this clonotype: What it binds is not known.

The germline V gene has CDR1 LNHDA and CDR2 SQIVND (reference sequence). The junction had 7 bases not matched to a gene; V was cut back by 2 bases and J by 6 bases. The CDR3 sequence is 15 residues long. The origin of this receptor is a man aged 50 to 59 who received an inactivated influenza vaccine. V usage is TRBV19 and J usage is TRBJ2-1; 7 bases align to TRBD2. The sequencing used PBMCs from blood, collected 14 to 15 days before vaccination. This chain's CDR3 is CASSISGLVSNEQFF. The CDR3 DNA sequence: TGTGCCAGTAGTATAAGCGGACTAGTTAGCAATGAGCAGTTCTTC.